These 9 T cell receptor beta chains were sequenced from one sample in a study of shared clonotypes between healthy human individuals. Method: immunoSEQ multiplex PCR; TCRdb's copy keeps in-frame clones and lacks some. The profile shows around 510,000 clones, roughly 95% of them singletons. The sample comprised naive CD4+ T cells sorted from blood. Subset: CD45RA+ positively selected. These receptor sequences come from a young woman in good health.

This clone has just one count. The rearrangement uses TRBV5-5 and TRBJ1-1; D not resolved. Germline loops: CDR1 SGHKS, CDR2 YYEKEE (reference sequence). The CDR3 spans 14 residues. V shed 2 bases and J shed 0 bases, with 8 bases lying between them. The CDR3 protein is CASSFQALNTEAFF. CDR3 in DNA: TGTGCCAGCAGCTTCCAGGCTTTGAACACTGAAGCTTTCTTT.

The chain uses TRBV4-2 and TRBJ2-1; 7 bases line up with TRBD2. Germline V gives CDR1 LGHNA, CDR2 YNFKEQ. The CDR3 spans 17 residues. V shed 0 bases and J 8 bases; nucleotides not matched to a gene: 13. The CDR3 protein is CASSQEMFLAGEDEQFF. The CDR3 region has the DNA TGTGCCAGCAGCCAAGAGATGTTCCTTGCGGGAGAGGATGAGCAGTTCTTC.

This clone showed up just once. For the CDR3, the DNA is TGCGCCAGCAGCTTCCATGGACAGGGAGAGACCCAGTACTTC. It translates to CASSFHGQGETQYF. The chain carries TRBV5-1 and TRBJ2-5, with 8 bases identical to TRBD1. This CDR3 is 14 amino acids long. Trimming at V came to 2 bases and at J to 4 bases, leaving 4 bases not matched to a gene. Germline loops: CDR1 SGHRS, CDR2 YFSETQ.

The chain combines TRBV21-1 with TRBJ2-3. TRBV21-1 is listed as a pseudogene. The CDR3 is 15 residues long. CDR3 sequence: CASSGQRGGTDTQYF. The CDR3 DNA follows: TGTGCCAGCAGCGGCCAAAGAGGGGGCACAGATACGCAGTATTTT.

The gene calls are TRBV7-9 and TRBJ2-1; D gene unclear. The germline V gene has CDR1 SEHNR and CDR2 FQNEAQ (reference sequence). V was clipped by 1 base and J by 5 bases, with 3 bases between them. The CDR3 length is 12 residues. CDR3 region: CASSLDDNEQFF. In DNA form, the CDR3 reads TGTGCCAGCAGCTTAGATGACAATGAGCAGTTCTTC.

The V and J genes are TRBV10-2 and TRBJ2-3; 12 bases agree with TRBD2. V shed 5 bases and J 5 bases; nucleotides not matched to a gene: 8. The CDR3 runs 16 residues. CDR1 is WSHSY and CDR2 is SAAADI in the germline V gene. The CDR3 coding sequence is TGCGCCAGCAGTCACCCGACTAGCGGGAGAGGAGATACGCAGTATTTT. Protein product: CASSHPTSGRGDTQYF.

The chain couples TRBV7-9 to TRBJ2-5; D gene ambiguous. Trimming cost V 3 bases and J 3 bases, with 14 bases left between them. This CDR3 has 15 residues. Germline V gene lookup returns CDR1 SEHNR and CDR2 FQNEAQ (reference sequence). In DNA, the CDR3 is TGTGCCAGCAGCTTTGCTTCACCGGGTAAAGAGACCCAGTACTTC. This translates into CASSFASPGKETQYF.

The CDR3 sequence is CASSRQPSGNTIYF. DNA for the CDR3: TGTGCCAGCAGTCGGCAACCCTCTGGAAACACCATATATTTT. This chain connects TRBV6-1 to TRBJ1-3; D is unresolved. V was pared by 5 bases and J by 0 bases, with 8 bases between. The CDR3 consists of 14 residues. Germline V gene sequence: CDR1 MNHNS, CDR2 SASEGT.

This clone has just one count. V gene TRBV2 combines with J gene TRBJ2-3, with 9 bases aligning to TRBD1. The CDR3 runs 15 residues. After removal of 7 bases from V and 5 bases from J, the junction contained 10 bases not matched to a gene. Per the germline V gene, CDR1 is SNHLY and CDR2 is FYNNEI. The CDR3, as DNA: TGTGCCAGCATCGGTAACAGGGGGCGTATAGATACGCAGTATTTT. This gives the protein CASIGNRGRIDTQYF.